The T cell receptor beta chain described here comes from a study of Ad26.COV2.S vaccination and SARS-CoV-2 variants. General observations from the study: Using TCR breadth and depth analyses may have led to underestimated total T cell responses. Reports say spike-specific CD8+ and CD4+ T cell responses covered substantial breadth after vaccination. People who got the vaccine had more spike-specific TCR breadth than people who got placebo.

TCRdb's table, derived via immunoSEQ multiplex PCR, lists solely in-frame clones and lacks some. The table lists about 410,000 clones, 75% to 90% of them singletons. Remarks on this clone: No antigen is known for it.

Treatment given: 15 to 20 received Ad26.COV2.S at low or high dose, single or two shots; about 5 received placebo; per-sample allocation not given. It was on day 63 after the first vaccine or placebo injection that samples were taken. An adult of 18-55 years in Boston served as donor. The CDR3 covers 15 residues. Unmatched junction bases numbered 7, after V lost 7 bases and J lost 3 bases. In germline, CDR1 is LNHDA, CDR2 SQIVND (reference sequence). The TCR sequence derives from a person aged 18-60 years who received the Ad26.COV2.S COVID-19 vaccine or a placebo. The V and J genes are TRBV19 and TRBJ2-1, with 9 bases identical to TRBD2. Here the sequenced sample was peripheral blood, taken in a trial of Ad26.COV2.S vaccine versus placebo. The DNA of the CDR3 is TGTGCCAGTACCCCAGCGGGGGGCCTCTACAATGAGCAGTTCTTC. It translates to CASTPAGGLYNEQFF.